The subject of this entry is one T cell receptor (beta chain). Its antigen is not known. With no exception, relapse followed autologous stem cell transplantation in all patients, and brentuximab vedotin exposure varied. This entry comes from a study of PD-1 blockade in classical Hodgkin lymphoma. Study-wide points: Later analyses included only patients treated at least 1 year post-ASCT. Complete responders started with a diversity level that resembled newly diagnosed patients at baseline. As was reported, newly diagnosed patients showed lower baseline TCR diversity than healthy donors did.

Profiling relied on immunoSEQ multiplex PCR, and the TCRdb table lists in-frame clones only, not all of them. The sample records 66,000 or so clones, 71% being singletons. This CDR3 has 16 residues. Trimming took off 4 bases at V and 0 bases at J, with 14 bases between the two ends. Per the germline V gene, CDR1 is SGHRS and CDR2 is YFSETQ. The genes are TRBV5-1 and TRBJ1-5; D is unclear. The sequencing used peripheral blood mononuclear cells (PBMCs), collected before the second cycle of nivolumab. The origin of this receptor is a human donor with classical Hodgkin lymphoma. Here the CDR3 reads CASSIRTVDSNQPQHF. CDR3 coding DNA: TGCGCCAGCAGCATCAGGACTGTAGATAGCAATCAGCCCCAGCATTTT. The variable domain in full, completed from reference TRBV5-1 and TRBJ1-5, reads KAGVTQTPRYLIKTRGQQVTLSCSPISGHRSVSWYQQTPGQGLQFLFEYFSETQRNKGNFPGRFSGRQFSNSRSEMNVSTLELGDSALYLCASSIRTVDSNQPQHFGDGTRLSIL.